The present T cell receptor beta chain was sequenced within a study of breast tumors, draining lymph nodes, adjacent tissues (TCRdb year 2016). In the study overall: In breast cancer patients, the study compared the TCR beta repertoires of tumor, adjacent nontumor tissue and axillary lymph nodes. In human breast cancer, the study set out to assess how tumor, surrounding tissue and draining lymph node repertoires relate to one another and whether T cells might be exchanged between them.

Spanning cysteine to phenylalanine, the CDR3 consists of 14 amino acids. The CDR3 DNA has 42 bases and is translated from base 1. As encoded in the germline V gene, CDR1 is ENHRY while CDR2 is SYGVKD. The trim is 3 bases for V and 2 bases for J, with a gap of 10 bases between the germline ends. Results and caveats for the whole study, not just this receptor: The study presented the conclusion that tumor T cells originate in lymph nodes as consistent with a hypothesis, not as something directly demonstrated. Tumors showed preferential V and J gene usage, and their T-cell repertoire diversity fell below that of lymph nodes yet above that of nontumor tissue. In luminal-like breast cancer, tumor and nontumor tissue repertoires resembled each other significantly more than in basal-like breast cancer. A scenario in which most tumor T cells derive from the lymph node and then expand within tumor tissue was judged to be consistent with the data.

Sequencer: Illumina HiSeq 2000. TCR beta chain libraries were generated by multiplex PCR amplification. High-throughput sequencing was used to analyze the amplified TCR beta chain products. TCRdb reworked the public reads: Q25 trimming with fastp, MiXCR clone assembly, productive beta chains retained. Every distinct CDR3 protein forms one entry, paired with its most common genes and DNA. Within this sample are about 230,000 distinct CDR3 sequences, with around 32% of them counted one time only. More than 1.3% of the sample is held by the ten biggest clonotypes. A note on this clonotype: The clone's antigen remains unknown. No qualities accompany the bases; no much larger clone lies one base away.

Lymph node samples were obtained from the axillary draining lymph nodes of breast cancer patients. Recombination linked TRBV10-3 to TRBJ2-5, with a tentative D gene TRBD2 over 5 matching bases. The material sequenced was axillary lymph node tissue. This receptor was taken from a female donor with breast cancer. Some clones in this sample may be carry-over from other donors' samples. The sequenced DNA is TGTGCCATCAGTGAAGAGATAGCGCAAGAGACCCAGTACTTC. It is translated as CAISEEIAQETQYF.